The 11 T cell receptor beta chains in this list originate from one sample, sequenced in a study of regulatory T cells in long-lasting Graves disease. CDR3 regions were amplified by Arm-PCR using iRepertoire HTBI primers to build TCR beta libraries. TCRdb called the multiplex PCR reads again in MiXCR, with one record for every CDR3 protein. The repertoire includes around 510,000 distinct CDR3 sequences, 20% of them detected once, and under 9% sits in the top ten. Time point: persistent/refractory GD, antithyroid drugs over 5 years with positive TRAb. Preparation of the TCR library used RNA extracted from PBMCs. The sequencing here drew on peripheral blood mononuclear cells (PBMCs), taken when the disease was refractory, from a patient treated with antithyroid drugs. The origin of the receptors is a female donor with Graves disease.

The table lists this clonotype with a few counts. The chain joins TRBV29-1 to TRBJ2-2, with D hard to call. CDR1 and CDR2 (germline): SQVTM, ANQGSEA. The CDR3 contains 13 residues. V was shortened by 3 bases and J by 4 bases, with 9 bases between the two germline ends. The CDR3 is CSVDVASTGELFF. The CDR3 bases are TGCAGCGTTGACGTAGCCAGCACCGGGGAGCTGTTTTTT.

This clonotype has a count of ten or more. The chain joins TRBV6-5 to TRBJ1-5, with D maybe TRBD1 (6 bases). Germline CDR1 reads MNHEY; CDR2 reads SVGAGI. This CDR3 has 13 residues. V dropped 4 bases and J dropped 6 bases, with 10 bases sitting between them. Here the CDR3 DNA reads TGTGCCAGCAGTTCCCAGGGGTCTCAGCCCCAGCATTTT. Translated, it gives CASSSQGSQPQHF.

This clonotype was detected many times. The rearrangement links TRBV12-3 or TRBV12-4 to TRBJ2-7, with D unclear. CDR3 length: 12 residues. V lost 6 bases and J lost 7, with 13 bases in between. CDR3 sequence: CASRLRIGEQYF. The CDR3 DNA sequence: TGTGCCAGCAGGTTACGAATAGGAGAGCAGTACTTC.

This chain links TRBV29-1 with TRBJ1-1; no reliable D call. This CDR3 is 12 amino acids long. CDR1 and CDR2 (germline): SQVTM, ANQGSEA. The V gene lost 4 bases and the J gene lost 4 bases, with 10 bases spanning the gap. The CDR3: CSVGTGSTEAFF. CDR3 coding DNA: TGCAGCGTTGGAACCGGGAGCACTGAAGCTTTCTTT.

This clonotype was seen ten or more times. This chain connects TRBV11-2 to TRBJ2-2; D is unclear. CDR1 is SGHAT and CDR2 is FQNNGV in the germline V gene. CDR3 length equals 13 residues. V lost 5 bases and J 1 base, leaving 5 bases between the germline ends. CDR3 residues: CASSPQNTGELFF. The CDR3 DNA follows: TGTGCCAGCAGCCCCCAGAACACCGGGGAGCTGTTTTTT.

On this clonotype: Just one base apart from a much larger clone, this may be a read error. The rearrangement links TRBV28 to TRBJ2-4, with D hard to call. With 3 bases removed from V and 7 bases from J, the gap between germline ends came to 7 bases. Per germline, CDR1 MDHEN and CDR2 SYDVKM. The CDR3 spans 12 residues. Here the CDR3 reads CASSFQRNIQYF. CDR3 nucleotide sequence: TGTGCCAGCAGTTTCCAACGGAACATTCAGTACTTC.

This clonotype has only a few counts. The CDR3 bases are TGTGCCAGCAGTTACTTCTCTTCAAGCGAAAAACTGTTTTTT. Protein sequence: CASSYFSSSEKLFF. The gene calls are TRBV6-5 and TRBJ1-4, with D hard to call. The germline V gene encodes CDR1 MNHEY and CDR2 SVGAGI. The CDR3 runs 14 residues. V was cut by 1 base and J by 8 bases, with 11 bases left in between.

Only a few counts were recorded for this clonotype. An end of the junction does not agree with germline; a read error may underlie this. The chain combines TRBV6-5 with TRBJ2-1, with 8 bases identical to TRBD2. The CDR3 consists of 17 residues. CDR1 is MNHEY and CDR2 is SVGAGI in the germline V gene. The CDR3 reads CASSYSSTGGPYNEQSF. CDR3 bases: TGTGCCAGCAGTTACTCTTCAACGGGGGGGCCCTACAATGAGCAGTCCTTC.

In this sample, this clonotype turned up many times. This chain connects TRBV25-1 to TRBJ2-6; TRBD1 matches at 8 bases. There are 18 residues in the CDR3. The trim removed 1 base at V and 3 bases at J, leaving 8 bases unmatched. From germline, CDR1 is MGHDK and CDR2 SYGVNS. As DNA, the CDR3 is TGTGCCAGCAGTGAATTGGCTATCAGGGGGCATGGGGCCAACGTCCTGACTTTC. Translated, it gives CASSELAIRGHGANVLTF.

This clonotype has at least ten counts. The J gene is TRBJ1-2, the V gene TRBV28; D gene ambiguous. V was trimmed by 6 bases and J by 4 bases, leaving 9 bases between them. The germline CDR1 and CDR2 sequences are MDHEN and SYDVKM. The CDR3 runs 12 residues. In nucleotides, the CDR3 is TGTGCCAGCAGGGCTCTGATCTATGGCTACACCTTC. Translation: CASRALIYGYTF.

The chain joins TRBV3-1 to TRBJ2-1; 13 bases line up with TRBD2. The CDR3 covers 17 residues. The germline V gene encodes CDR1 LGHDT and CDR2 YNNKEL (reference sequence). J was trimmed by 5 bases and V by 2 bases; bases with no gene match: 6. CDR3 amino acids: CASSQFLGLAGDNEQFF. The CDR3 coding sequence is TGTGCCAGCAGCCAATTCCTCGGACTAGCGGGAGACAATGAGCAGTTCTTC.